Detailed here is one TCR beta chain. Alongside CTLA-4 blockade with ipilimumab, patients with chemo-refractory metastatic non-small-cell lung cancer received focal radiation. Assay used: immunoSEQ multiplex PCR; TCRdb lists only in-frame clones, some missing. Of about 99,000 clones listed, 80% to 90% are singletons. The sample comes from a study of radiotherapy plus CTLA-4 blockade in lung cancer. The CDR3 is 16 amino acids. Germline V gives CDR1 SGHAT, CDR2 FQDESV (reference sequence). V trimming: 1 base; J trimming: 5 bases; junction bases outside the gene matches: 10. The chain joins TRBV11-1 to TRBJ2-5; 7 bases agree with TRBD1. The clonotype was recovered from a human donor with non-small cell lung cancer that progressed on radiotherapy plus ipilimumab. The sequenced sample was peripheral blood, obtained from a patient treated with radiotherapy plus ipilimumab. This chain's CDR3 is CASSLGPHRGGETQYF. The DNA for the CDR3 is TGTGCCAGCAGCTTAGGGCCCCACAGGGGCGGGGAGACCCAGTACTTC.